This is a list of T cell receptor beta chains from one sample in a study of blood T cell repertoires in COVID-19. The repertoire was sequenced with immunoSEQ multiplex PCR; TCRdb's copy has only in-frame clones and lacks some. The profile shows under 150,000 clones, about 77% of them singletons. Sequencing was carried out using peripheral blood. Receptors originate from a man in his fifties or sixties with acute or convalescent COVID-19. Both conserved end residues are part of each CDR3.

>TRBJ2-7|TRBV6-5|15
CASTQRGHSGYEQYF
>TRBJ2-5|TRBV29-1|11
CSPLSYGTQYF
>TRBJ2-5|TRBV5-1|19
CASSFQPGLAGETKETQYF
>TRBJ2-7|TRBV5-6|16
CASSLQVVAGRYEQYF
>TRBJ2-4|TRBV5-4|15
CASSPGTSGSPASHF
>TRBJ2-4|TRBV19|17
CASSIEGARGLENIQYF
>TRBJ2-3|TRBV6-2/TRBV6-3|17
CASSYSRLDLSTDTQYF
>TRBJ2-7|TRBV3-1/TRBV3-2|14
CASSHPQQGYEQYF
>TRBJ2-7|TRBV29-1|14
CSVDSGDRTYEQYF
>TRBJ2-7|TRBV15|14
CATSTEQGYYEQYF
>TRBJ2-3|TRBV28|15
CASSLAEERTDTQYF
>TRBJ2-7|TRBV24-1|15
CATSDAGTGTDEQYF
>TRBJ1-2|TRBV27|13
CASSRDMAAGYTF
>TRBJ2-5|TRBV29-1|18
CSVEGVAGGPEVGETQYF
>TRBJ1-6|TRBV18|16
CASSSTGAGFNSPLHF
>TRBJ2-3|TRBV18|16
CASSPPLAGDQDTQYF
>TRBJ2-5|TRBV7-2|16
CASSLGGLDGPETQYF
>TRBJ2-2|TRBV20-1|12
CSASLVSGELFF
>TRBJ2-5|TRBV12-5|17
CASGFSGSSGSVETQYF
>TRBJ2-7|TRBV9|16
CASSVGSQGAFYEQYF
>TRBJ1-1|TRBV24-1|14
CATRGGAGNTEAFF
>TRBJ2-3|TRBV7-8|14
CASREAGRTDTQYF
>TRBJ1-2|TRBV27|14
CASSIQGRDYGYTF
>TRBJ2-3|TRBV5-6|16
CASSLEDGTEADTQYF
>TRBJ1-5|TRBV7-6|17
CASSPVLGRGGNQPQHF
>TRBJ2-7|TRBV6-1|16
CASSEAILAGAYEQYF
>TRBJ2-3|TRBV30|15
CAWSKAGLDTDTQYF
>TRBJ2-7|TRBV9|14
CASSVRDRSYEQYF
>TRBJ1-2|TRBV5-4|17
CASSSGQVWVSGYGYTF
>TRBJ2-7|TRBV7-9|11
CASSLFYEQYF
>TRBJ1-1|TRBV20-1|11
CSARTGTVAFF
>TRBJ2-5|TRBV19|14
CASSPRSGQETQYF
>TRBJ1-3|TRBV28|14
CASSLGGSGNTIYF
>TRBJ2-1|TRBV9|14
CASSVGGSYNEQFF
>TRBJ1-2|TRBV6-5|16
CASSSHQNRVFYGYTF
>TRBJ2-3|TRBV5-1|20
CASSPVSGTGVRRGTDTQYF
>TRBJ1-1|TRBV6-5|14
CASSFQTRGTEAFF
>TRBJ2-7|TRBV7-6|15
CASSSDSTLSYEQYF
>TRBJ1-6|TRBV19|14
CASRRQGSNSPLHF
>TRBJ1-6|TRBV6-6|11
CASGANSPLHF
>TRBJ1-5|TRBV5-1|16
CASSLMGGHSNQPQHF
>TRBJ2-7|TRBV6-5|15
CASSSNDRSLYEQYF
>TRBJ2-5|TRBV6-2/TRBV6-3|16
CASSPKEGMYQETQYF
>TRBJ2-1|TRBV19|20
CASSESPGLAGGPLLNEQFF
>TRBJ1-4|TRBV5-5|16
CASSGSGTGGFEKLFF
>TRBJ2-5|TRBV6-5|14
CASSYSSSWETQYF
>TRBJ2-5|TRBV28|14
CASSLGGTDETQYF
>TRBJ2-1|TRBV5-6|15
CASSENGVTYNEQFF
>TRBJ1-2|TRBV18|14
CASSPAQGRRGYTF
>TRBJ1-1|TRBV28|15
CASSPYSTGPLRAFF
>TRBJ2-7|TRBV28|15
CASSHGPGDGYEQYF
>TRBJ2-7|TRBV19|12
CASSRDSHEQYF
>TRBJ1-5|TRBV19|15
CASSPPDRAGQPQHF
>TRBJ2-7|TRBV10-1|14
CASSPGGGTYEQYF
>TRBJ1-3|TRBV5-5|16
CASSSVESLAGNTIYF
>TRBJ2-1|TRBV6-1|13
CASTPSGSGEQFF
>TRBJ1-2|TRBV11-2|18
CASSPLRTRDDSNYGYTF
>TRBJ2-1|TRBV6-1|12
CASSENTNEQFF
>TRBJ2-3|TRBV11-2|15
CASSLAGVSTDTQYF